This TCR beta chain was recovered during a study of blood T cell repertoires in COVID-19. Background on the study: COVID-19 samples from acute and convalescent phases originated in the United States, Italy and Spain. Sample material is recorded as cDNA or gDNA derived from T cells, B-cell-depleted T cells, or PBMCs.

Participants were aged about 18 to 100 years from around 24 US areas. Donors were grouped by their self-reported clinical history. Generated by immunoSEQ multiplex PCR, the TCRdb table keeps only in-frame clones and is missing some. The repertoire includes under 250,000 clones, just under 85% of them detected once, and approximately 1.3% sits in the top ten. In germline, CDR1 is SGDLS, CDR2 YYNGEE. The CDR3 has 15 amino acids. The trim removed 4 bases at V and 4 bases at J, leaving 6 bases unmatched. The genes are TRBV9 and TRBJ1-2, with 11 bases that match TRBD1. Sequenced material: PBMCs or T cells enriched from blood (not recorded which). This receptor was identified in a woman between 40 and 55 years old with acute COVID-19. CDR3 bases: TGTGCCAGCAGCCCCGGGACAGGGGGTTTCTATGGCTACACCTTC. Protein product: CASSPGTGGFYGYTF.